The sequence of this T cell receptor beta chain was determined in a study of blood T cell repertoires in COVID-19. Turning to the study itself: The United States, Italy and Spain were the sources of the acute and convalescent COVID-19 samples. The cDNA or gDNA used as material had been derived from T cells, B-cell-depleted T cells, or PBMCs.

This CDR3 is 16 amino acids long. Looked up from germline, CDR1 is MNHEY and CDR2 is SVGEGT. V gave up 4 bases and J gave up 0 bases, with 16 bases separating them. In the original processing: For nucleated cells, counts were estimated from reference gene primer amplification. TCRdb keeps only in-frame clones here, not all; method: immunoSEQ multiplex PCR. V and J calls and clone size are those listed in that table; D and trimming were worked out from the DNA. The sample carries around 210,000 clones, 85% recorded once. Seattle-derived patients entered the study during active infection and were followed longitudinally.

The clonotype comes from a man aged 50-59 years with COVID-19, enrolled during active disease. This sequence joins TRBV6-2 or TRBV6-3 and TRBJ2-7; TRBD2 is a possible D gene (5 bases). Source material: peripheral blood. For the CDR3, the DNA is TGTGCCAGCAGTTCCTTTGACTCCGGGATCTCCTACGAGCAGTACTTC. Translating gives CASSSFDSGISYEQYF.